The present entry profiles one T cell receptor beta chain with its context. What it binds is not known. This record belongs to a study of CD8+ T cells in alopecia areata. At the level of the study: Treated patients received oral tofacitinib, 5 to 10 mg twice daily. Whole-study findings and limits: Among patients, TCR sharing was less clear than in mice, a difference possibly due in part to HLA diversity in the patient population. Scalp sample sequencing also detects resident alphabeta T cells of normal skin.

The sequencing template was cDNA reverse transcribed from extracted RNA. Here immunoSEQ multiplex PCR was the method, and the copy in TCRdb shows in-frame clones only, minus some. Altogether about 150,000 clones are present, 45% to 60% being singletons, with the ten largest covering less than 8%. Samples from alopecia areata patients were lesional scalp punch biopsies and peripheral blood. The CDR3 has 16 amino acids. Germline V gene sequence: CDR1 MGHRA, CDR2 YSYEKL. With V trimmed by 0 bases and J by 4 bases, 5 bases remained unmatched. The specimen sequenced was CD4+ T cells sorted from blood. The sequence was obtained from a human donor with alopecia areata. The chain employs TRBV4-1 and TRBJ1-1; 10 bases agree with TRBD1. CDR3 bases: TGCGCCAGCAGCCAAGATCGGGGACAGGGGAGCACTGAAGCTTTCTTT. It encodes CASSQDRGQGSTEAFF.